The 16 T cell receptor beta chains presented below share a single source sample, sequenced in a study of cytomegalovirus exposure and HLA in healthy donors. Amplification used 60 Vbeta primers and 13 Jbeta primers. Produced via immunoSEQ multiplex PCR; TCRdb's table is partial and in-frame only. Of approximately 150,000 clones in the sample, about 76% are singletons; the top ten hold 5% to 6.5%. Sequencing was carried out using PBMCs. The source of these receptors is a woman under 30 in good health and CMV-seropositive.

The rearrangement links TRBV9 to TRBJ2-3, with TRBD2 matching 8 bases. This CDR3 region has 14 residues. Germline V gene lookup returns CDR1 SGDLS and CDR2 YYNGEE. J was trimmed by 4 bases and V by 0 bases; bases with no gene match: 1. The CDR3 region is CASSVGAGADTQYF. The CDR3 region has the DNA TGTGCCAGCAGCGTAGGAGCGGGGGCAGATACGCAGTATTTT.

The rearrangement links TRBV7-9 to TRBJ2-7, with 10 bases aligning to TRBD2. This CDR3 region has 16 residues. The germline CDR1 and CDR2 sequences are SEHNR and FQNEAQ (reference sequence). With V trimmed by 5 bases and J by 0 bases, 7 bases remained unmatched. The CDR3 reads CASSPSSGGLSYEQYF. The CDR3 coding sequence is TGTGCCAGCAGCCCCTCTAGCGGGGGACTCTCCTACGAGCAGTACTTC. The complete variable domain, with remaining parts taken from reference TRBV7-9 and TRBJ2-7, reads DTGVSQNPRHKITKRGQNVTFRCDPISEHNRLYWYRQTLGQGPEFLTYFQNEAQLEKSRLLSDRFSAERPKGSFSTLEIQRTEQGDSAMYLCASSPSSGGLSYEQYFGPGTRLTVT.

V usage is TRBV5-1 and J usage is TRBJ2-6, with 11 bases lining up with TRBD1. Unmatched junction bases numbered 5, after V lost 1 base and J lost 2 bases. The CDR3 is 18 residues long. Germline V lookup: CDR1 SGHRS, CDR2 YFSETQ. CDR3 in amino acids: CASSLWTGGVPGANVLTF. As DNA, the CDR3 is TGCGCCAGCAGCTTGTGGACAGGGGGCGTTCCTGGGGCCAACGTCCTGACTTTC.

The rearrangement links TRBV27 to TRBJ1-5, with D perhaps TRBD1 (5 bases). In germline, CDR1 is MNHEY, CDR2 SMNVEV (reference sequence). The CDR3 covers 14 residues. The V end lost 2 bases, the J end lost 3 bases, and 8 bases lay between the germline ends. The CDR3 DNA follows: TGTGCCAGCAGTTTACTAGGGGACAATCAGCCCCAGCATTTT. It codes for CASSLLGDNQPQHF.

The CDR3 protein is CASGIRGQNTDTQYF. In DNA form, the CDR3 reads TGTGCCAGCGGGATCCGAGGACAAAACACAGATACGCAGTATTTT. The chain joins TRBV5-4 to TRBJ2-3, with a weak D call TRBD1 (5 bases). In germline, CDR1 is SGHNT, CDR2 YYREEE (reference sequence). The V end was cut by 7 bases, the J end by 2 bases, with 17 bases between. The CDR3 contains 15 residues.

Here the CDR3 DNA reads TGTGCCAGCAGCAAAGATGGTCGCGGGGGCCCCTTCAATGAGCAGTTCTTC. Translation: CASSKDGRGGPFNEQFF. V is TRBV21-1 and J is TRBJ2-1; no DNA check was done on the table's D call, TRBD2. TRBV21-1 is deemed a pseudogene. The CDR3 spans 17 residues.

This clone was counted once. The chain combines TRBV4-2 with TRBJ2-5; 9 bases match TRBD2. CDR3 length equals 17 residues. Germline V gene data show CDR1 as LGHNA and CDR2 as YNFKEQ. Losses at the gene ends were 0 bases for V and 4 bases for J; bases not matched to a gene: 9. This chain's CDR3 is CASSQDLLRGGGETQYF. For the CDR3, the DNA is TGTGCCAGCAGCCAAGATTTATTGCGGGGGGGTGGAGAGACCCAGTACTTC.

The chain has TRBV6-1 and TRBJ1-1, with D maybe TRBD1 (6 bases). V lost 3 bases, J lost 4 bases, and 15 bases lay in between. The CDR3 sequence is 15 residues long. Germline V gene data show CDR1 as MNHNS and CDR2 as SASEGT. CDR3 DNA: TGTGCCAGCAGTGAGGGGGCAGGAACGGGCACTGAAGCTTTCTTT. Translation: CASSEGAGTGTEAFF.

The chain recombines TRBV18 with TRBJ1-1, with a possible D match to TRBD1 (6 bases). The CDR3 is made up of 13 amino acids. V dropped 8 bases and J dropped 1 base, with 11 bases sitting between them. Germline V gives CDR1 KGHSH, CDR2 LQKENI. The CDR3 region has the DNA TGTGCCAGCCTACAGGGCCGGAACACTGAAGCTTTCTTT. The encoded protein is CASLQGRNTEAFF.

The J gene is TRBJ1-5, the V gene TRBV28; D gene ambiguous. This CDR3 is 14 amino acids long. The germline gives CDR1 MDHEN, CDR2 SYDVKM. With 2 bases removed from V and 3 bases from J, the gap between germline ends came to 8 bases. CDR3 bases: TGTGCCAGCAGTTTAGTACATAACAATCAGCCCCAGCATTTT. This codes for CASSLVHNNQPQHF.

CDR3 residues: CASSIPQGARYNQPQHF. The CDR3 DNA follows: TGTGCCAGTAGTATTCCACAGGGGGCGCGGTACAATCAGCCCCAGCATTTT. The rearrangement links TRBV19 to TRBJ1-5, with 9 positions matching TRBD1. The CDR3 runs to 17 residues. V was clipped by 3 bases and J by 3 bases; unmatched bases: 9. CDR1 and CDR2 from the germline V gene are LNHDA and SQIVND (reference sequence).

The gene calls are TRBV4-1 and TRBJ2-1; 12 nucleotides line up with TRBD2. J gave up 3 bases and V 5 bases, and 8 bases lay outside the gene matches. Germline CDR1 and CDR2: MGHRA and YSYEKL. The CDR3 is 17 amino acids. The CDR3 spells CASSKETSGGHYNEQFF. The CDR3 bases are TGCGCCAGCAGCAAGGAGACTAGCGGGGGCCACTACAATGAGCAGTTCTTC.

The chain joins TRBV21-1 to TRBJ2-7; the DNA was not compared with TRBD1, the D call given in the table. TRBV21-1 is termed a pseudogene. CDR3 size: 16 residues. CDR3 sequence (DNA): TGTGCCAGCAGAAAACCAAACGGGACAGGTCAATACGAGCAGTACTTC. Its translation is CASRKPNGTGQYEQYF.

This clone has more than one count but fewer than ten. CDR3 coding DNA: TGTGCCAGCAGCTTAAGCGGGAGCTACTACGAGCAGTACTTC. This sequence encodes CASSLSGSYYEQYF. The rearrangement links TRBV7-9 to TRBJ2-5, with 8 bases aligning to TRBD2. The J call is uncertain, as TRBJ2-7 better fits the DNA end. Germline lookup yields CDR1 SEHNR and CDR2 FQNEAQ (reference sequence). The CDR3 loop spans 14 amino acids.

V is TRBV30 and J is TRBJ2-1; D possibly corresponds to TRBD1 (5 bases). The V end was cut by 0 bases, the J end by 9 bases, with 9 bases between. CDR3 length: 12 amino acids. Germline V gives CDR1 GTSNPN, CDR2 SVGIG (reference sequence). CDR3 amino acids: CAWSVQRGEQFF. CDR3 coding DNA: TGTGCCTGGAGTGTACAAAGGGGTGAGCAGTTCTTC.

This chain links TRBV10-3 with TRBJ1-1; the D gene is possibly TRBD1 (6 bases). CDR3 length equals 13 residues. V shed 11 bases and J shed 4 bases, with 17 bases lying between them. Germline CDR1 reads ENHRY; CDR2 reads SYGVKD. CDR3 DNA sequence: TGTGCCTCCAGCCCAGGCAGGGGCACTGAAGCTTTCTTT. Its translation: CASSPGRGTEAFF.